This is a list of T cell receptor beta chains from one sample in a study of T cell responses to AZD1222 COVID-19 vaccine. Measured with immunoSEQ multiplex PCR; TCRdb has only the in-frame clones, and not every one. This sample has 120,000 or so clones, with 88% found just once. Sample: peripheral blood, taken on day 0 of AZD1222 vaccination. The receptors derive from an adult in good health. The CDR3 runs from the conserved cysteine through the conserved F or W. A D gene is named only where the DNA matches it firmly. Some rows mark clone size as missing; the rest say once, few, many or name a class of expanded clone.

d_call clone_size j_call v_call cdr3_nt cdr3_aa
. few TRBJ1-1 TRBV2 TGTGCCAGCAGGGGGTTTGGGGACACTGAAGCTTTCTTT CASRGFGDTEAFF
TRBD2 . TRBJ2-1 TRBV10-1 TGCGCCAGCCAAGAGAGCGGGAGCTACAATGAGCAGTTCTTC CASQESGSYNEQFF
. . TRBJ2-3 TRBV7-3 TGTGCCAGCAGCCCGCTTGGGCTGTCTGGGGGACGGGCAGATACGCAGTATTTT CASSPLGLSGGRADTQYF
TRBD1 . TRBJ2-3 TRBV11-3 TGTGCCAGCAGCTCTACAGGGGGACCGACAGATACGCAGTATTTT CASSSTGGPTDTQYF
. . TRBJ1-4 TRBV10-1 TGCGCCAGCAGTGAGGGGGGAACTAATGAAAAACTGTTTTTT CASSEGGTNEKLFF
. . TRBJ1-6 TRBV3-1/TRBV3-2 TGTGCCAGCAGCCCTGAATCGGGCAGAAATTCACCCCTCCACTTT CASSPESGRNSPLHF
TRBD2 . TRBJ2-7 TRBV9 TGTGCCAGCAGCGTAGCCACTAGCGGATCCCTCCCCTACGAGCAGTACTTC CASSVATSGSLPYEQYF
TRBD1 once TRBJ1-2 TRBV5-1 TGCGCCAGCAGCCCGGACAGGGGGCTAGCTAACTATGGCTACACCTTC CASSPDRGLANYGYTF
. once TRBJ1-1 TRBV29-1 TGCAGCGTTGGGGGCCCCGGGGGAAGGACGAACACTGAAGCTTTCTTT CSVGGPGGRTNTEAFF
TRBD1 . TRBJ1-6 TRBV7-9 TGTGCCAGCAGCCGAAAGGACAGGGGTGGCGGGTCACCCCTCCACTTT CASSRKDRGGGSPLHF
TRBD1 . TRBJ1-1 TRBV2 TGTGCCAGCAGTTCCCAGGGGGCTGACACTGAAGCTTTCTTT CASSSQGADTEAFF
. . TRBJ1-1 TRBV6-5 TGTGCCAGCAGCCTGCAGGGGCCCACTGAAGCTTTCTTT CASSLQGPTEAFF
TRBD1 once TRBJ1-4 TRBV10-3 TGTGCCACAAACAGGGGTTTGGGTGGCGAAAAACTGTTTTTT CATNRGLGGEKLFF
TRBD1 . TRBJ2-7 TRBV14 TGTGCCAGCAGCCCGTGGACAGGGGGCGCGGGGTATTACTTC CASSPWTGGAGYYF
TRBD1 . TRBJ2-2 TRBV7-8 TGTGCCAGCAGCTTAGCGGGGACAGGGGGGAAGGCCGGGGAGCTGTTTTTT CASSLAGTGGKAGELFF
. . TRBJ1-1 TRBV11-2 TGTGCCAGCAGCTTAGGTTTGCGAGCTGAAGCTTTCTTT CASSLGLRAEAFF
TRBD1 . TRBJ1-1 TRBV28 TGTGCCAGCAGGGGACAGGTGAACACTGAAGCTTTCTTT CASRGQVNTEAFF
. . TRBJ2-7 TRBV9 TGTGCCAGCAGCGTAGAACAGGGCGGTGACTACGAGCAGTACTTC CASSVEQGGDYEQYF
. few TRBJ1-1 TRBV7-2 TGTGCCAGCAGCTTTACGCCTGGGGGCCCCCATGAAGCTTTCTTT CASSFTPGGPHEAFF
. . TRBJ1-3 TRBV13 TGTGCCAGCAGCTTGGAGGTTGGAAACACCATATATTTT CASSLEVGNTIYF
. . TRBJ1-3 TRBV5-4 TGTGCCAGCAGCAATAATGGGGACATGAGCTCTGGAAACACCATATATTTT CASSNNGDMSSGNTIYF
. . TRBJ1-2 TRBV5-6 TGTGCCAGCAGCCCGCCGGGGGCCGGCTACACCTTC CASSPPGAGYTF